This note documents a single TCR beta chain sequence. The data are from a study of sequential checkpoint blockade in melanoma. Whole-study context: Each arm's sequence ended with maintenance nivolumab.

V lost 10 bases, J lost 2 bases, and 5 bases stayed unmatched. This CDR3 is 15 amino acids long. Germline V gene data show CDR1 as LNHDA and CDR2 as SQIVND (reference sequence). Assay used: immunoSEQ multiplex PCR; TCRdb lists only in-frame clones, some missing. The sample has 25,000 to 30,000 clones, about 83% seen once. Treatment given: randomized to nivolumab then ipilimumab (arm A) or the reverse (arm B). No patient had prior DNA-damaging chemotherapy. PBMC sorting kept live CD3+CD8+ cells without CD19 or CD56. The receptor was derived from a human donor with melanoma. The sequences come from CD8+ T cells sorted from blood (inferred from file names), collected from a patient given nivolumab and ipilimumab in sequence. The chain employs TRBV19 and TRBJ2-1; 13 bases line up with TRBD2. The DNA for the CDR3 is TGTGCCACCAAACTAGCGGGAGGGCCCTACAATGAGCAGTTCTTC. Translating it yields CATKLAGGPYNEQFF.